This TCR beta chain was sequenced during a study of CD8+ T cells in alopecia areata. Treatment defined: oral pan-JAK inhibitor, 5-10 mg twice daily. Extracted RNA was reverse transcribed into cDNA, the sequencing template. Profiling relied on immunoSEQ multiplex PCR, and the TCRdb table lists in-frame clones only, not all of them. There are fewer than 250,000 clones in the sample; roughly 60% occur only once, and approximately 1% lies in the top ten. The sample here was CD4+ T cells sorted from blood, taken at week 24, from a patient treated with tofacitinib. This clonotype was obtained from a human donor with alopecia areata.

CDR3 DNA sequence: TGTGCCAGCAGCCAAGTAGTGGATGAGCAGTTCTTC. The encoded protein is CASSQVVDEQFF. This sequence joins TRBV14 and TRBJ2-1; D is undetermined. Trimming left V 1 base short and J 8 bases short, with 6 bases between. This CDR3 has 12 amino acids. CDR1 and CDR2 from the germline V gene are SGHDN and FVKESK.